The rows below give T cell receptor beta chains drawn from one sample of a study of blood T cell repertoires in COVID-19. The table came from immunoSEQ multiplex PCR; TCRdb's copy has only in-frame clones and leaves some out. Among just under 250,000 clones, around 86% were seen once, and the ten largest hold approximately 3%. The sample comprised peripheral blood. These receptors all stem from a woman aged 25-40 years who had recovered from COVID-19. Both conserved end residues are part of each CDR3. Fields, in order: J gene, V gene, CDR3 protein.

>TRBJ2-7|TRBV18
CASSPQGEEQYF
>TRBJ1-4|TRBV9
CASSAGQGGEKLFF
>TRBJ2-7|TRBV5-4
CASSLAGAGTSGYF
>TRBJ2-7|TRBV2
CASSETPAGTGGYEQYF
>TRBJ2-7|TRBV9
CASSGLAGASSYEQYF
>TRBJ2-3|TRBV4-1
CASSQLIAGSTDTQYF
>TRBJ1-2|TRBV5-5
CASSPNRVLNYGYTF
>TRBJ2-4|TRBV7-8
CASSLGVGGFAKNIQYF
>TRBJ2-7|TRBV6-4
CASPSVFKTGGPYEQYF
>TRBJ1-4|TRBV5-1
CASSTDSPMGEKLFF
>TRBJ2-2|TRBV5-1
CASSLGLAGGHTGELFF
>TRBJ2-7|TRBV2
CASRGAQGFEGEQYF
>TRBJ2-5|TRBV5-1
CASSLLAGGQETQYF